This T cell receptor (beta chain) was retrieved from a study of blood T cell repertoires in COVID-19. In the authors' workflow: Amplifying reference gene primers gave estimates of nucleated cell counts. This table comes from immunoSEQ multiplex PCR, and its TCRdb copy is limited to in-frame clones, with some not included. V, J and clone size reflect that table, while D and trimming were determined from the DNA. The repertoire holds some 300,000 clones, more than 75% seen once, with about 4.2% in the top ten. The participants were between about 18 and 90 years old and came from about two dozen US areas. Clinical history reported by participants formed the basis on which cohorts were assigned. Two negative PCRs, clearance, or symptom resolution had been documented for recovered Cohort 3 donors. This CDR3 has 13 amino acids. Germline-derived CDR1 and CDR2 are MNHNS and SASEGT. This clone was recorded a few times. The junction shows a germline mismatch at one end, possibly a read error.

Input material: PBMCs or T cells enriched from blood (not recorded which). V is TRBV6-1 and J is TRBJ1-5; D unclear. This sequence originates from a man under 40 who had recovered from COVID-19. The CDR3 bases are TGTGCCAGCAGAGAAGGAGGGAGTAAAGCCCAGCATTTT. It yields the protein CASREGGSKAQHF.